Listed here are 24 T cell receptor beta chains from one sample, sequenced in a study of blood T cell repertoires in COVID-19. Measured with immunoSEQ multiplex PCR; TCRdb has only the in-frame clones, and not every one. This sample carries some 87,000 clones, roughly 80% of them seen once, and the ten largest clones take approximately 12%. Sequenced material: peripheral blood. These receptors were taken from a woman in her seventies with active or convalescent COVID-19.

This chain uses TRBV7-2 with TRBJ2-1, with TRBD2 matching 9 bases. The V segment lost 5 bases and the J segment 10 bases; nucleotides outside the gene matches: 15. Looked up from germline, CDR1 is SGHTA and CDR2 is FQGNSA. This CDR3 contains 16 residues. The CDR3 region has the DNA TGTGCCAGCAGCCCCCTATCTAGCGGGGTGGCGGGGGAGCAGTTCTTC. Protein sequence: CASSPLSSGVAGEQFF.

The V call is TRBV5-1, the J call TRBJ2-2, with D unclear. Germline V gene data show CDR1 as SGHRS and CDR2 as YFSETQ. V was clipped by 2 bases and J by 5 bases, with 13 bases between them. CDR3 size: 15 residues. The CDR3 coding sequence is TGCGCCAGCAGCTTAGAGCTGGCGAGGACCGGGGAGCTGTTTTTT. Translated: CASSLELARTGELFF.

To note about this clone: In the same sample, other DNA sequences code for this CDR3. The chain is built from TRBV3-1 (or the pseudogene TRBV3-2) and TRBJ2-2, with 9 bases matching TRBD2. The J segment lost 0 bases and the V segment lost 3 bases, leaving 11 bases of the junction unmatched. Germline V lookup: CDR1 LGHDT, CDR2 YNNKEL (reference sequence). There are 19 residues in the CDR3. CDR3 amino acids: CASSQAPGRGGANTGELFF. The CDR3 DNA sequence: TGTGCCAGCAGCCAGGCCCCCGGGCGGGGGGGAGCGAACACCGGGGAGCTGTTTTTT.

This clone has only a few counts. The chain uses TRBV5-1 and TRBJ2-7, with 9 bases that match TRBD1. Germline lookup yields CDR1 SGHRS and CDR2 YFSETQ. This CDR3 comprises 16 residues. The V and J ends lost 0 bases and 1 base, in that order; junction bases with no gene match: 5. DNA for the CDR3: TGCGCCAGCAGCTTGGAGACAGGGGGAAGGTCCTACGAGCAGTACTTC. It codes for CASSLETGGRSYEQYF.

This rearrangement joins TRBV6-1 to TRBJ1-2; a weak D match, TRBD1 (6 bases). V gave up 1 base and J gave up 11 bases, with 14 bases separating them. CDR3 size: 13 residues. CDR1 MNHNS and CDR2 SASEGT come from the germline V gene. This CDR3 is CASSEDLRGSYTF. The CDR3, as DNA: TGTGCCAGCAGTGAAGATTTAAGGGGGAGTTACACCTTC.

Points on this clone: The limits of the CDR3 on the DNA are not certain, so only TCRdb's listed CDR3 is given. The chain links TRBV21-1 to TRBJ2-1; no DNA check was done on the table's D call, TRBD2. TRBV21-1 is a listed pseudogene. The CDR3 comprises 15 residues, both ends counted. The CDR3: CARPPVDYHCNEQFF.

This clone is a singleton in its sample. This chain joins TRBV18 and TRBJ2-7; the match to TRBD1 covers 8 bases. CDR3 length: 15 amino acids. The germline V gene encodes CDR1 KGHSH and CDR2 LQKENI. The ends lost 2 bases at V and 3 bases at J; junction bases unmatched: 6. For the CDR3, the DNA is TGTGCCAGCTCACCATCGACAGGGGTCAGCTACGAGCAGTACTTC. Translating gives CASSPSTGVSYEQYF.

V gene TRBV19 combines with J gene TRBJ2-1, with 7 bases matching TRBD1. This CDR3 spans 15 amino acids. With V trimmed by 3 bases and J by 5 bases, 7 bases remained unmatched. Germline V gene lookup returns CDR1 LNHDA and CDR2 SQIVND (reference sequence). CDR3 sequence: CASSIRGPNNNEQFF. The CDR3 DNA reads as TGTGCCAGTAGTATTAGGGGGCCGAATAACAATGAGCAGTTCTTC.

The CDR3 DNA reads TGTGCCAGCTCACCACTAGCGGGGAGCTCCTACGAGCAGTACTTC. This translates into CASSPLAGSSYEQYF. The chain employs TRBV18 and TRBJ2-7, with 8 bases matching TRBD2. V dropped 1 base and J dropped 0; count of bases not matched to a gene: 2. Germline-derived CDR1 and CDR2 are KGHSH and LQKENI. This CDR3 region has 15 residues.

The chain carries TRBV7-9 and TRBJ2-3; 7 nucleotides match TRBD1. The CDR3 is 14 residues long. The junction had 6 bases not matched to a gene; V was cut back by 5 bases and J by 4 bases. The germline gives CDR1 SEHNR, CDR2 FQNEAQ (reference sequence). The CDR3 bases are TGTGCCAGCAGCCCCGGACAGGCGGCAGATACGCAGTATTTT. Translated, it gives CASSPGQAADTQYF.

The CDR3 bases are TGTGCCAGCAGTGATAGGAGGGACACTGAAGCTTTCTTT. It encodes CASSDRRDTEAFF. The V and J genes are TRBV27 and TRBJ1-1; D is unresolved. Trimming pared 5 bases from V and 3 bases from J, leaving 10 bases between. Per germline, CDR1 MNHEY and CDR2 SMNVEV (reference sequence). The CDR3 runs to 13 residues.

The chain joins TRBV7-9 to TRBJ2-3, with TRBD1 matching over 7 bases. Per germline, CDR1 SEHNR and CDR2 FQNEAQ (reference sequence). This CDR3 is built from 17 residues. The V segment lost 5 bases and the J segment 2 bases; nucleotides outside the gene matches: 13. CDR3 residues: CASSRGRVNPTTDTQYF. In DNA form, the CDR3 reads TGTGCCAGCAGCAGGGGGCGGGTGAACCCTACCACAGATACGCAGTATTTT. Filled out from reference TRBV7-9 and TRBJ2-3, the complete variable domain reads DTGVSQNPRHKITKRGQNVTFRCDPISEHNRLYWYRQTLGQGPEFLTYFQNEAQLEKSRLLSDRFSAERPKGSFSTLEIQRTEQGDSAMYLCASSRGRVNPTTDTQYFGPGTRLTVL.

The chain is built from TRBV3-1 (or the pseudogene TRBV3-2) and TRBJ1-2; 9 bases line up with TRBD1. The CDR3 sequence is 14 residues long. The trim removed 4 bases at V and 6 bases at J, leaving 6 bases unmatched. The germline gives CDR1 LGHDT, CDR2 YNNKEL (reference sequence). The CDR3 is CASSRTGVLHGYTF. In nucleotides, the CDR3 is TGTGCCAGCAGCCGGACAGGGGTTTTGCATGGCTACACCTTC.

J is TRBJ2-7 and V is TRBV29-1, with 10 bases identical to TRBD2. CDR1 is SQVTM and CDR2 is ANQGSEA in the germline V gene. This CDR3 is built from 15 residues. V was pared by 4 bases and J by 6 bases, with 12 bases of the junction left unmatched. The CDR3: CSVGNSGGSILEQYF. The CDR3 DNA sequence: TGCAGCGTTGGAAATAGCGGGGGGTCCATCCTCGAGCAGTACTTC.

The chain recombines TRBV6-6 with TRBJ2-7, with TRBD1 matching over 8 bases. J gave up 3 bases and V 5 bases, and 0 bases lay outside the gene matches. There are 12 residues in the CDR3. From germline, CDR1 is MNHNY and CDR2 SVGAGI (reference sequence). The DNA for the CDR3 is TGTGCCAGCAGTGGGACAGGCTACGAGCAGTACTTC. It specifies CASSGTGYEQYF.

The V gene is TRBV7-2, the J gene TRBJ1-4; 11 nucleotides line up with TRBD1. Germline V gene data show CDR1 as SGHTA and CDR2 as FQGNSA. The CDR3 is 15 amino acids. V lost 3 bases and J lost 8; bases outside the gene matches: 5. DNA for the CDR3: TGTGCCAGCAGCTTTAGGACAGGGGGCTCGGAAAAACTGTTTTTT. Translated: CASSFRTGGSEKLFF.

The chain carries TRBV6-2 or TRBV6-3 and TRBJ2-3; 14 positions match TRBD2. CDR3 length equals 19 residues. V trimming: 4 bases; J trimming: 2 bases; junction bases outside the gene matches: 11. CDR1 is MNHEY, CDR2 SVGEGT, per germline. The DNA of the CDR3 is TGTGCCAGCAGTTTCCCGGGACTAGCGGGGGTTACACCCACAGATACGCAGTATTTT. Encoded protein: CASSFPGLAGVTPTDTQYF.

The V and J genes are TRBV2 and TRBJ1-2, with D hard to call. The CDR3 is made up of 15 amino acids. Trimming took off 5 bases at V and 11 bases at J, with 24 bases between the two ends. Germline V gives CDR1 SNHLY, CDR2 FYNNEI. The CDR3 loop reads CASSISGGPTTHYTF. Here the CDR3 DNA reads TGTGCCAGCAGTATTAGTGGAGGACCCACAACGCATTACACCTTC.

V usage is TRBV12-5 and J usage is TRBJ2-2; D unclear. The CDR3 is 12 residues long. Trimming left V 4 bases short and J 3 bases short, with 3 bases between. Germline loops: CDR1 LGHNT, CDR2 FRNRAP. The CDR3 is CASGSYTGELFF. The CDR3 DNA sequence: TGTGCTAGTGGTTCATACACCGGGGAGCTGTTTTTT.

Here the CDR3 DNA reads TGTGCCACCAGTGAATCCGGGAATGGGCAAGAGACCCAGTACTTC. As protein: CATSESGNGQETQYF. The V and J genes are TRBV24-1 and TRBJ2-5; possible D gene TRBD2, 5 bases. Deletions cut 4 bases from V and 2 bases from J, with 13 bases between. CDR1 and CDR2 from the germline V gene are KGHDR and SFDVKD. The CDR3 loop spans 15 amino acids.

This sequence joins TRBV5-1 and TRBJ1-2; D not resolved. Germline V gene lookup returns CDR1 SGHRS and CDR2 YFSETQ. This CDR3 contains 12 residues. V was trimmed by 2 bases and J by 6 bases, leaving 8 bases between them. The CDR3 is CASSFAGDGYTF. Here the CDR3 DNA reads TGCGCCAGCAGCTTTGCCGGGGATGGCTACACCTTC.

The chain is built from TRBV4-1 and TRBJ1-5; perhaps TRBD1 as D (5 bases). Germline V gene sequence: CDR1 MGHRA, CDR2 YSYEKL. V was cut by 1 base and J by 1 base, with 14 bases left in between. CDR3 length equals 17 residues. The CDR3 reads CASSQVIQGLSNQPQHF. The CDR3 coding sequence is TGCGCCAGCAGCCAAGTAATCCAGGGCTTAAGCAATCAGCCCCAGCATTTT.

The chain carries TRBV7-9 and TRBJ2-5; D is unresolved. The CDR3 contains 14 residues. Germline V gives CDR1 SEHNR, CDR2 FQNEAQ (reference sequence). V was cut by 1 base and J by 5 bases, with 11 bases left in between. Written as DNA, the CDR3 is TGTGCCAGCAGCTTAGAACAGTCTAAGGAGACCCAGTACTTC. Its protein product is CASSLEQSKETQYF.

The chain couples TRBV5-5 to TRBJ2-7; D gene unclear. V shed 1 base and J shed 3 bases, with 11 bases lying between them. The CDR3 spans 14 residues. Looked up from germline, CDR1 is SGHKS and CDR2 is YYEKEE (reference sequence). The CDR3 reads CASSLFSTLYEQYF. DNA for the CDR3: TGTGCCAGCAGCTTGTTCTCCACTCTCTACGAGCAGTACTTC.